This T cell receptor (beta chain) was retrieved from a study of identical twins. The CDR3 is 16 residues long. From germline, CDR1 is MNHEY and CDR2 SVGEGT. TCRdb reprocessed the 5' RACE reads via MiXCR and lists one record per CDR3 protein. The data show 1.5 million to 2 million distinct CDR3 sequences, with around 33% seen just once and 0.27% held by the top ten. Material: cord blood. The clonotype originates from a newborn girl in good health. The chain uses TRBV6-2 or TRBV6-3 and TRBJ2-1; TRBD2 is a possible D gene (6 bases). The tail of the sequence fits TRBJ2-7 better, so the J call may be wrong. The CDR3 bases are TGTGCCAGCAGCCGAACCGGGACTGGGTTTTACAATGAGCAGTACTTC. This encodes CASSRTGTGFYNEQYF.